Listed below are T cell receptor beta chains from one sample, sequenced in a study of cytomegalovirus exposure and HLA in healthy donors. Some clones are missing from TCRdb's copy, which holds only in-frame ones; the method was immunoSEQ multiplex PCR. Here the sample spans 150,000 to 200,000 clones, about four fifths being singletons. Specimen: PBMCs. The receptors derive from a girl aged 10 to 17 in good health and CMV-seropositive. Both conserved end residues are part of each CDR3. The order of the fields is D gene, V gene, J gene, clone size, CDR3 protein, CDR3 DNA. A D gene is named only where the DNA matches it firmly. Size values are once, few and many counts, or a class for expanded clones, and some rows have none.

D gene: NA; V gene: TRBV19; J gene: TRBJ2-5; clone size: NA; CDR3 protein: CASRFGETQYF; CDR3 DNA: TGTGCCAGTAGGTTCGGAGAGACCCAGTACTTC
D gene: NA; V gene: TRBV2; J gene: TRBJ1-3; clone size: few; CDR3 protein: CASKLDGSSGNTIYF; CDR3 DNA: TGTGCCAGCAAACTAGACGGGAGCTCTGGAAACACCATATATTTT
D gene: TRBD1; V gene: TRBV5-1; J gene: TRBJ2-1; clone size: few; CDR3 protein: CASSLDPGTVNNEQFF; CDR3 DNA: TGCGCCAGCAGCTTGGACCCCGGGACAGTGAACAATGAGCAGTTCTTC
D gene: TRBD2; V gene: TRBV27; J gene: TRBJ2-1; clone size: few; CDR3 protein: CASMRAGGLYNEQFF; CDR3 DNA: TGTGCCAGCATGAGGGCGGGGGGACTATACAATGAGCAGTTCTTC
D gene: NA; V gene: TRBV4-1; J gene: TRBJ2-5; clone size: NA; CDR3 protein: CASSQVGTQVETQYF; CDR3 DNA: TGCGCCAGCAGCCAAGTGGGGACTCAGGTGGAGACCCAGTACTTC
D gene: NA; V gene: TRBV7-8; J gene: TRBJ2-1; clone size: NA; CDR3 protein: CASSLAGAGSYNEQFF; CDR3 DNA: TGTGCCAGCAGCTTAGCTGGGGCCGGTAGTTACAATGAGCAGTTCTTC
D gene: TRBD1; V gene: TRBV18; J gene: TRBJ2-7; clone size: NA; CDR3 protein: CASSPRTGGSYEQYF; CDR3 DNA: TGTGCCAGCTCACCGAGGACAGGGGGCTCCTACGAGCAGTACTTC
D gene: TRBD2; V gene: TRBV2; J gene: TRBJ2-2; clone size: NA; CDR3 protein: CASKGLAGSGELFF; CDR3 DNA: TGTGCCAGCAAGGGACTAGCCGGGAGCGGGGAGCTGTTTTTT
D gene: TRBD2; V gene: TRBV7-9; J gene: TRBJ2-1; clone size: once; CDR3 protein: CASSPGTSGYNEQFF; CDR3 DNA: TGTGCCAGCAGCCCCGGGACTAGCGGGTACAATGAGCAGTTCTTC
D gene: NA; V gene: TRBV29-1; J gene: TRBJ1-1; clone size: NA; CDR3 protein: CSALDRFEAFF; CDR3 DNA: TGCAGCGCCCTCGACAGGTTTGAAGCTTTCTTT
D gene: NA; V gene: TRBV6-5; J gene: TRBJ1-3; clone size: few; CDR3 protein: CASSSVAGTGNTIYF; CDR3 DNA: TGTGCCAGCAGTTCCGTCGCGGGGACTGGAAACACCATATATTTT
D gene: NA; V gene: TRBV10-3; J gene: TRBJ1-3; clone size: NA; CDR3 protein: CAALPEAATGNTIYF; CDR3 DNA: TGTGCCGCCCTACCGGAGGCTGCGACTGGAAACACCATATATTTT
D gene: NA; V gene: TRBV10-3; J gene: TRBJ1-6; clone size: NA; CDR3 protein: CAISEPMGQGSSSYNSPLHF; CDR3 DNA: TGTGCCATCAGTGAGCCAATGGGGCAGGGATCGAGCTCCTATAATTCACCCCTCCACTTT
D gene: NA; V gene: TRBV11-2; J gene: TRBJ1-1; clone size: NA; CDR3 protein: CASSPYGTEAFF; CDR3 DNA: TGTGCCAGCAGCCCGTACGGCACTGAAGCTTTCTTT
D gene: TRBD2; V gene: TRBV27; J gene: TRBJ2-7; clone size: NA; CDR3 protein: CASSVLAGDSYEQYF; CDR3 DNA: TGTGCCAGCAGCGTCCTAGCGGGGGACTCCTACGAGCAGTACTTC
D gene: NA; V gene: TRBV13; J gene: TRBJ1-2; clone size: NA; CDR3 protein: CASSRRGRGNYGYTF; CDR3 DNA: TGTGCCAGCAGCCGTCGCGGGAGGGGTAACTATGGCTACACCTTC
D gene: NA; V gene: TRBV23-1; J gene: TRBJ2-7; clone size: NA; CDR3 protein: CASSQLCPTSRPDRLGFVQYF; CDR3 DNA: TGCGCCAGCAGTCAATTGTGCCCTACGTCCCGACCCGACAGACTCGGTTTTGTCCAGTACTTC
D gene: TRBD1; V gene: TRBV6-5; J gene: TRBJ2-7; clone size: NA; CDR3 protein: CASSGPGQAYEQYF; CDR3 DNA: TGTGCCAGCAGCGGGCCGGGACAGGCCTACGAGCAGTACTTC
D gene: NA; V gene: TRBV9; J gene: TRBJ2-1; clone size: NA; CDR3 protein: CASSVELGDEQFF; CDR3 DNA: TGTGCCAGCAGCGTAGAATTGGGCGATGAGCAGTTCTTC
D gene: NA; V gene: TRBV5-1; J gene: TRBJ1-6; clone size: once; CDR3 protein: CASSMNPQGRNSPLHF; CDR3 DNA: TGCGCCAGCAGCATGAATCCTCAGGGCCGAAATTCACCCCTCCACTTT
D gene: NA; V gene: TRBV21-1; J gene: TRBJ2-7; clone size: NA; CDR3 protein: CASSKWAPDRGQYEQYF; CDR3 DNA: TGTGCCAGCAGCAAATGGGCCCCGGACAGGGGGCAATACGAGCAGTACTTC
D gene: TRBD1; V gene: TRBV29-1; J gene: TRBJ2-7; clone size: NA; CDR3 protein: CSVVRGQGAVYEQYF; CDR3 DNA: TGCAGCGTTGTTCGGGGGCAGGGGGCGGTCTACGAGCAGTACTTC
D gene: NA; V gene: TRBV6-5; J gene: TRBJ1-5; clone size: NA; CDR3 protein: CASSETGLPCFGRF; CDR3 DNA: TGTGCCAGCAGTGAAACAGGGCTTCCATGCTTCGGGCGTTTT
D gene: TRBD2; V gene: TRBV6-5; J gene: TRBJ2-5; clone size: NA; CDR3 protein: CATSSGGEETQYF; CDR3 DNA: TGTGCCACCAGTAGCGGGGGAGAAGAGACCCAGTACTTC
D gene: NA; V gene: TRBV4-3; J gene: TRBJ2-3; clone size: NA; CDR3 protein: CASSQDFTSTDTQYF; CDR3 DNA: TGCGCCAGCAGCCAAGATTTTACTAGCACAGATACGCAGTATTTT
D gene: NA; V gene: TRBV6-4; J gene: TRBJ1-5; clone size: NA; CDR3 protein: CASSGGVGNQPQHF; CDR3 DNA: TGTGCCAGCAGTGGGGGGGTAGGCAATCAGCCCCAGCATTTT
D gene: TRBD1; V gene: TRBV7-2; J gene: TRBJ1-3; clone size: NA; CDR3 protein: CASSGRTGGGNTIYF; CDR3 DNA: TGTGCCAGCAGCGGCAGGACAGGCGGGGGAAACACCATATATTTT
D gene: NA; V gene: TRBV19; J gene: TRBJ2-3; clone size: NA; CDR3 protein: CASSTNPMGAGSDTQYF; CDR3 DNA: TGTGCCAGTAGTACCAACCCAATGGGGGCAGGGTCAGATACGCAGTATTTT
D gene: TRBD1; V gene: TRBV6-1; J gene: TRBJ1-2; clone size: NA; CDR3 protein: CASSEAFGQGVGGYTF; CDR3 DNA: TGTGCCAGCAGTGAAGCCTTTGGACAGGGGGTTGGTGGCTACACCTTC
D gene: TRBD1; V gene: TRBV9; J gene: TRBJ1-2; clone size: few; CDR3 protein: CASSQTGTGKSNYGYTF; CDR3 DNA: TGTGCCAGCAGTCAGACCGGGACAGGGAAGTCTAACTATGGCTACACCTTC
D gene: NA; V gene: TRBV2; J gene: TRBJ1-6; clone size: few; CDR3 protein: CASSGGQVITSPLHF; CDR3 DNA: TGTGCCAGCAGCGGGGGTCAGGTCATCACTTCACCCCTCCACTTT
D gene: TRBD2; V gene: TRBV9; J gene: TRBJ2-1; clone size: NA; CDR3 protein: CASSVIAGNNEQFF; CDR3 DNA: TGTGCCAGCAGCGTAATAGCGGGGAACAATGAGCAGTTCTTC
D gene: TRBD1; V gene: TRBV18; J gene: TRBJ1-5; clone size: NA; CDR3 protein: CASSPHRGGNQPQHF; CDR3 DNA: TGTGCCAGCTCACCCCACAGGGGGGGCAATCAGCCCCAGCATTTT
D gene: NA; V gene: TRBV5-1; J gene: TRBJ2-4; clone size: NA; CDR3 protein: CASSLTVWDIQYF; CDR3 DNA: TGCGCCAGCAGCTTGACAGTCTGGGACATTCAGTACTTC
D gene: NA; V gene: TRBV14; J gene: TRBJ2-2; clone size: NA; CDR3 protein: CASSHMNTGELFF; CDR3 DNA: TGTGCCAGCAGTCACATGAACACCGGGGAGCTGTTTTTT
D gene: NA; V gene: TRBV25-1; J gene: TRBJ1-2; clone size: few; CDR3 protein: CASSEKLNYGYTF; CDR3 DNA: TGTGCCAGCAGTGAAAAATTAAACTATGGCTACACCTTC
D gene: NA; V gene: TRBV4-2; J gene: TRBJ2-3; clone size: NA; CDR3 protein: CASSHTPRVDTQYF; CDR3 DNA: TGTGCCAGCAGCCATACCCCACGGGTAGATACGCAGTATTTT
D gene: NA; V gene: TRBV5-8; J gene: TRBJ2-5; clone size: NA; CDR3 protein: CASSLNEGDRETQYF; CDR3 DNA: TGTGCCAGCAGCTTGAACGAGGGGGATCGAGAGACCCAGTACTTC
D gene: TRBD2; V gene: TRBV7-9; J gene: TRBJ2-1; clone size: once; CDR3 protein: CASSLQDRDVSGGPDEQFF; CDR3 DNA: TGTGCCAGCAGCTTACAGGACAGGGATGTTAGCGGGGGGCCGGATGAGCAGTTCTTC
D gene: NA; V gene: TRBV19; J gene: TRBJ1-5; clone size: NA; CDR3 protein: CASSIDPDTPPQHF; CDR3 DNA: TGTGCCAGTAGTATAGATCCGGACACCCCTCCCCAGCATTTT
D gene: NA; V gene: TRBV5-1; J gene: TRBJ2-5; clone size: NA; CDR3 protein: CASSLPGRETQYF; CDR3 DNA: TGCGCCAGCAGCTTGCCGGGTAGGGAGACCCAGTACTTC
D gene: TRBD1; V gene: TRBV10-3; J gene: TRBJ1-4; clone size: few; CDR3 protein: CAISEGDRSEKLFF; CDR3 DNA: TGTGCCATCAGTGAGGGGGACAGGTCTGAAAAACTGTTTTTT
D gene: NA; V gene: TRBV5-6; J gene: TRBJ2-3; clone size: NA; CDR3 protein: CASSLGGLGDTQYF; CDR3 DNA: TGTGCCAGCAGCTTAGGCGGCCTCGGGGATACGCAGTATTTT
D gene: NA; V gene: TRBV27; J gene: TRBJ2-3; clone size: NA; CDR3 protein: CASSLQGDTQYF; CDR3 DNA: TGTGCCAGCAGTTTACAGGGGGATACGCAGTATTTT
D gene: NA; V gene: TRBV14; J gene: TRBJ2-7; clone size: few; CDR3 protein: CASSPDSPYSYEQYF; CDR3 DNA: TGTGCCAGCAGCCCGGACAGTCCTTATTCCTACGAGCAGTACTTC
D gene: NA; V gene: TRBV19; J gene: TRBJ1-2; clone size: NA; CDR3 protein: CASSMGSLNYGYTF; CDR3 DNA: TGTGCCAGTAGTATGGGCAGCCTGAACTATGGCTACACCTTC
D gene: TRBD1; V gene: TRBV10-3; J gene: TRBJ1-1; clone size: NA; CDR3 protein: CAISYRGRVGYTEAFF; CDR3 DNA: TGTGCCATCAGTTACAGGGGTAGGGTCGGGTACACTGAAGCTTTCTTT
D gene: NA; V gene: TRBV2; J gene: TRBJ1-2; clone size: NA; CDR3 protein: CASTPPAVVNYGYTF; CDR3 DNA: TGTGCCAGCACCCCCCCGGCGGTGGTAAACTATGGCTACACCTTC
D gene: NA; V gene: TRBV5-5; J gene: TRBJ2-3; clone size: NA; CDR3 protein: CASSSGRSTDTQYF; CDR3 DNA: TGTGCCAGCAGCTCCGGCAGGAGCACAGATACGCAGTATTTT
D gene: TRBD1; V gene: TRBV6-1; J gene: TRBJ2-2; clone size: once; CDR3 protein: CASSPRTGTTGELFF; CDR3 DNA: TGTGCCAGCAGTCCGAGGACAGGAACCACCGGGGAGCTGTTTTTT
D gene: NA; V gene: TRBV29-1; J gene: TRBJ1-1; clone size: NA; CDR3 protein: CSVVQGNTEAFF; CDR3 DNA: TGCAGCGTTGTTCAGGGAAACACTGAAGCTTTCTTT
D gene: TRBD2; V gene: TRBV9; J gene: TRBJ2-1; clone size: NA; CDR3 protein: CASDSGGGSYNEQFF; CDR3 DNA: TGTGCCAGTGACAGCGGGGGGGGCTCCTACAATGAGCAGTTCTTC
D gene: TRBD2; V gene: TRBV4-3; J gene: TRBJ2-7; clone size: NA; CDR3 protein: CASSQGGGGSYEQYF; CDR3 DNA: TGCGCCAGCAGCCAGGGTGGCGGGGGCTCCTACGAGCAGTACTTC
D gene: NA; V gene: TRBV4-3; J gene: TRBJ2-7; clone size: NA; CDR3 protein: CASSQGLGGRDEQYF; CDR3 DNA: TGCGCCAGCAGCCAAGGTCTGGGGGGTCGAGACGAGCAGTACTTC
D gene: NA; V gene: TRBV7-8; J gene: TRBJ2-1; clone size: few; CDR3 protein: CASSLRDKSSYNEQFF; CDR3 DNA: TGTGCCAGCAGCTTAAGGGACAAGAGCTCCTACAATGAGCAGTTCTTC
D gene: NA; V gene: TRBV5-1; J gene: TRBJ1-2; clone size: NA; CDR3 protein: CASSLAGEGGYTF; CDR3 DNA: TGCGCCAGCAGCTTGGCCGGGGAGGGCGGCTACACCTTC
D gene: NA; V gene: TRBV19; J gene: TRBJ2-3; clone size: NA; CDR3 protein: CASSIGPGYSADTQYF; CDR3 DNA: TGTGCCAGTAGTATAGGGCCAGGGTATAGTGCAGATACGCAGTATTTT
D gene: NA; V gene: TRBV7-9; J gene: TRBJ2-5; clone size: NA; CDR3 protein: CASSLGQGTALETQYF; CDR3 DNA: TGTGCCAGCAGCTTAGGTCAGGGGACCGCTCTCGAGACCCAGTACTTC
D gene: TRBD2; V gene: TRBV7-7; J gene: TRBJ2-1; clone size: NA; CDR3 protein: CASSLGAGGGFGEQFF; CDR3 DNA: TGTGCCAGCAGCTTAGGCGCTGGGGGGGGGTTCGGTGAGCAGTTCTTC
D gene: TRBD1; V gene: TRBV6-1; J gene: TRBJ1-4; clone size: NA; CDR3 protein: CASSEPTGGVDEKLFF; CDR3 DNA: TGTGCCAGCAGTGAGCCTACAGGGGGAGTTGATGAAAAACTGTTTTTT